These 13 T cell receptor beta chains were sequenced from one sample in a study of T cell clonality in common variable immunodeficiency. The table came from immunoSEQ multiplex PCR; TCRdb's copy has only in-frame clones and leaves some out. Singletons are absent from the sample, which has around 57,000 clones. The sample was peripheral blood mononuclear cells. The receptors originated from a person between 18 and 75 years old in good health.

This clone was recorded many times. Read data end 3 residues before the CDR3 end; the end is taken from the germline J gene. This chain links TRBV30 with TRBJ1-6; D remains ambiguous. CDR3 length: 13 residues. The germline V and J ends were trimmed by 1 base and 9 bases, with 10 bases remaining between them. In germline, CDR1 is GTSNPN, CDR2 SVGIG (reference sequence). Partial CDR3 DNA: TGTGCCTGGAGTGGACCCCGGGGTTCACCC. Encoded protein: CAWSGPRGSP. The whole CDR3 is CAWSGPRGSPLHF.

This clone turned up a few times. The covered CDR3 bases are TGTGCCAGTAGTAACCTCGGGACTGAGCCCTACAATGAG. Its protein is CASSNLGTEPYNE. The full CDR3 is CASSNLGTEPYNEQFF. This chain links TRBV19 with TRBJ2-1, with a tentative D call TRBD2 (6 bases). The read finishes 3 residues shy of the CDR3 end, and the germline J gene is used to complete it. The CDR3 totals 16 residues. Trimming took off 4 bases at V and 2 bases at J, with 15 bases between the two ends. Germline V gene lookup returns CDR1 LNHDA and CDR2 SQIVND (reference sequence). Drawing the rest from reference TRBV19 and TRBJ2-1, the complete variable domain is DGGITQSPKYLFRKEGQNVTLSCEQNLNHDAMYWYRQDPGQGLRLIYYSQIVNDFQKGDIAEGYSVSREKKESFPLTVTSAQKNPTAFYLCASSNLGTEPYNEQFFGPGTRLTVL.

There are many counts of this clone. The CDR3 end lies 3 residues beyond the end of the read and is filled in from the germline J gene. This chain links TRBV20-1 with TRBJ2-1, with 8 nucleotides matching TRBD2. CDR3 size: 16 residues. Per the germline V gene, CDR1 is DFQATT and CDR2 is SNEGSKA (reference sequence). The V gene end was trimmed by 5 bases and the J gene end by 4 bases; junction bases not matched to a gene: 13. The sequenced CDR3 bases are TGCAGTGCTCCCCACTGGGTAGCGGGGAATTACAATGAG. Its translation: CSAPHWVAGNYNE. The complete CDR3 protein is CSAPHWVAGNYNEQFF.

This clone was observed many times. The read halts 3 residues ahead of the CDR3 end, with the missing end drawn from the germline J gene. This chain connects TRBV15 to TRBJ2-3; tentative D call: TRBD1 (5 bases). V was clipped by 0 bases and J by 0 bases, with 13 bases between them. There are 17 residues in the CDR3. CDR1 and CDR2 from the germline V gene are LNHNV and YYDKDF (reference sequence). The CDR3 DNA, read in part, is TGTGCCACCAGCAGAGATGGGGCGGACGCTAGCACAGATACG. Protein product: CATSRDGADASTDT. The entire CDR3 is CATSRDGADASTDTQYF.

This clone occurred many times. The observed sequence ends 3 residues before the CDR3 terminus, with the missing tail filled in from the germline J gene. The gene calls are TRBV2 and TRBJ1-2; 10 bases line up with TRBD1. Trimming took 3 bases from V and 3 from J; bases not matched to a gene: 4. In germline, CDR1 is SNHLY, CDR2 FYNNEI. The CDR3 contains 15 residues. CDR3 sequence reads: CASSDRDRGDYGYTF. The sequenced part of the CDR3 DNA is TGTGCCAGCAGTGACCGGGACAGGGGAGACTATGGC.

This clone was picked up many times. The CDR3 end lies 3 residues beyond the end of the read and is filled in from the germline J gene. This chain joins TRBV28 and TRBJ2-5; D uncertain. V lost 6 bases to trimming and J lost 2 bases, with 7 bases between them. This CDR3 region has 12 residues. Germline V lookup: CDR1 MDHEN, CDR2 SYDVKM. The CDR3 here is CASRTGQETQYF. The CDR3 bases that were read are TGTGCCAGCAGAACCGGGCAAGAGACC.

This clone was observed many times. Partial CDR3 DNA: TGTGCCAGCATTCTCACTCCGGGACAGGGCTACGAG. Its translation is CASILTPGQGYE. The whole CDR3 sequence is CASILTPGQGYEQYF. This sequence joins TRBV28 and TRBJ2-7, with TRBD1 matching over 9 bases. The CDR3 goes on 3 residues after the read ends, and that part is filled in from the germline J gene. The CDR3 has 15 amino acids. CDR1 MDHEN and CDR2 SYDVKM come from the germline V gene. V shed 7 bases and J 3 bases; nucleotides not matched to a gene: 10.

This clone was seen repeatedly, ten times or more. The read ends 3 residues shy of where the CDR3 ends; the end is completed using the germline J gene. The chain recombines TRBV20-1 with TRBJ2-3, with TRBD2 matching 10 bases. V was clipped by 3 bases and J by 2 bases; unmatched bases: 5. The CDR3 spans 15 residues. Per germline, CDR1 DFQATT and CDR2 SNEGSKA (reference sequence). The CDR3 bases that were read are TGCAGTGCTAGTAAGCGGGAGGGGATCACAGATACG. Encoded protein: CSASKREGITDT. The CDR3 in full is CSASKREGITDTQYF.

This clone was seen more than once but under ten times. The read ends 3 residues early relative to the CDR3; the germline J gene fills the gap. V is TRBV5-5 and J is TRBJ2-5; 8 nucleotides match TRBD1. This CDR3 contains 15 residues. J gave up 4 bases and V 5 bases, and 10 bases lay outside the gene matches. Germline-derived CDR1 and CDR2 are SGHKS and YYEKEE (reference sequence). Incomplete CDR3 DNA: TGTGCCAGCAGTTTTTCTGGACAGGGCGGAGAGACC. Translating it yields CASSFSGQGGET. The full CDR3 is CASSFSGQGGETQYF. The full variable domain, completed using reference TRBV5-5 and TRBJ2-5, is DAGVTQSPTHLIKTRGQQVTLRCSPISGHKSVSWYQQVLGQGPQFIFQYYEKEERGRGNFPDRFSARQFPNYSSELNVNALLLGDSALYLCASSFSGQGGETQYFGPGTRLLVL.

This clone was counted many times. Incomplete CDR3 DNA: TGTGCCAGCAGCTTATCGGCAGTGACTAGCGGTTTT. It encodes CASSLSAVTSGF. The entire CDR3 sequence reads CASSLSAVTSGFQYF. The chain links TRBV7-8 to TRBJ2-4; 9 nucleotides match TRBD2. Coverage ceases 3 residues before the CDR3 finishes, and the germline J gene fills in the end. CDR3 length: 15 amino acids. Germline V gene data show CDR1 as SGHVS and CDR2 as FQNEAQ.

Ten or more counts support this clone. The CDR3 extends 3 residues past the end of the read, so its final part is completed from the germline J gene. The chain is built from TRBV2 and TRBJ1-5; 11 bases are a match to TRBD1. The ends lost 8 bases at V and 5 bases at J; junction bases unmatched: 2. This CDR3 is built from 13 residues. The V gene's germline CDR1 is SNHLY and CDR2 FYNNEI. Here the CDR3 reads CASQDRGHQPQHF. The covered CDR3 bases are TGTGCCAGCCAGGACAGGGGGCATCAGCCC.

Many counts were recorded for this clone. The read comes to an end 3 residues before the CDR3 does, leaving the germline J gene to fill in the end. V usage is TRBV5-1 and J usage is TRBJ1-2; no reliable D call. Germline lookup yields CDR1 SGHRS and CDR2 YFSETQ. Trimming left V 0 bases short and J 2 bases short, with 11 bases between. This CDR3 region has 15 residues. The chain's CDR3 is CASSLGGAPNYGYTF. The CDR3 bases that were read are TGCGCCAGCAGCTTGGGAGGTGCCCCCAACTATGGC. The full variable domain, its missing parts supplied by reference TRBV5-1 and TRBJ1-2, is KAGVTQTPRYLIKTRGQQVTLSCSPISGHRSVSWYQQTPGQGLQFLFEYFSETQRNKGNFPGRFSGRQFSNSRSEMNVSTLELGDSALYLCASSLGGAPNYGYTFGSGTRLTVV.

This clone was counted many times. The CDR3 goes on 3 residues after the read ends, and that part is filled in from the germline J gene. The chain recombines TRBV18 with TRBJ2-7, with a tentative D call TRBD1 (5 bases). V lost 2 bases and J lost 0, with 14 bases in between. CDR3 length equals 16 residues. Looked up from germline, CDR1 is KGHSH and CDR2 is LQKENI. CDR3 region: CASSPGATTNSYEQYF. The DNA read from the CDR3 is TGTGCCAGCTCACCAGGGGCGACAACGAACTCCTACGAG.